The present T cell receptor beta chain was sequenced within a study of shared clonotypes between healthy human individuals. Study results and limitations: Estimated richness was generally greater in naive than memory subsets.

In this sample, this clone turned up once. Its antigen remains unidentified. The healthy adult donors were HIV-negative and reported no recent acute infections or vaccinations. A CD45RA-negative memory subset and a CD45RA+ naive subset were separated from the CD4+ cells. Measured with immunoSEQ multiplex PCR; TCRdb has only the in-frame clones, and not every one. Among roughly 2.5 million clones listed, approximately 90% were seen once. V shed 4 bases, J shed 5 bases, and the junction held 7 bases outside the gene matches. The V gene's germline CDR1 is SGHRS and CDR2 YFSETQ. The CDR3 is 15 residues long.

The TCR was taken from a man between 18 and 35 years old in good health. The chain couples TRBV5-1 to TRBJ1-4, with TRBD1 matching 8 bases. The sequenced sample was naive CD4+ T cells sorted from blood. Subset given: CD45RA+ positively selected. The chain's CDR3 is CASSEKRDRNEKLFF. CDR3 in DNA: TGCGCCAGCAGCGAAAAGCGGGACAGGAATGAAAAACTGTTTTTT.